The following is a T cell receptor (beta chain) sequence with its context. Its antigen is still unknown. Profiled with immunoSEQ multiplex PCR; TCRdb holds only in-frame clones, not every one. This table holds just over 65,000 clones, approximately 81% found once. Documented time point: week 35, safety follow-up. Doses comprised 300 ug of mutant IDH1 20-mer peptide each, plus topical imiquimod. Astrocytomas found in donors were new, WHO grade 3 or 4, IDH1-mutant and ATRX-lost. The germline V gene has CDR1 MNHEY and CDR2 SMNVEV (reference sequence). The CDR3 totals 14 residues. The V and J ends lost 5 bases and 7 bases respectively, with 17 bases between them. This record belongs to a study of a mutant IDH1 vaccine in newly diagnosed glioma. Overall study context: The study started vaccination 4-6 weeks after radiotherapy alone, or with temozolomide cycles. Prior therapy was radiotherapy, temozolomide, or both; most received both. Broader study findings: It was about 92% of patients that developed vaccine-induced immune responses.

The sequence came from a man between 18 and 35 years old with glioma. This sequence joins TRBV27 and TRBJ1-1; a weak D match, TRBD1 (6 bases). This specimen consisted of PBMCs, obtained from a glioma patient whose treatment included an IDH1 peptide vaccine. For the CDR3, the DNA is TGTGCCAGCAGTGTCACCCAGAGGGGGGGTGAAGCTTTCTTT. This sequence encodes CASSVTQRGGEAFF.